These 28 T cell receptor beta chains share one sample of origin, sequenced in a study of blood T cell repertoires in COVID-19. The protocol was immunoSEQ multiplex PCR, while the TCRdb copy is restricted to in-frame clones and leaves out a portion. The data hold 190,000 or so clones, with approximately 80% observed a single time. Sequencing used PBMCs or T cells enriched from blood (not recorded which). The receptors derive from a man aged 35 to 55 who had recovered from COVID-19.

This clone was picked up a small number of times. V is TRBV5-1 and J is TRBJ1-6; D is ambiguous. The germline V gene has CDR1 SGHRS and CDR2 YFSETQ. There are 15 residues in the CDR3. Trimming took off 0 bases at V and 10 bases at J, with 14 bases between the two ends. CDR3 protein: CASSLGPLVGSPLHF. CDR3 nucleotides: TGCGCCAGCAGCTTGGGACCCCTAGTTGGGTCACCCCTCCACTTT.

Of note for this clone: Other DNA sequences in the sample encode the same CDR3. The gene calls are TRBV5-1 and TRBJ1-2, with 7 nucleotides matching TRBD1. There are 15 residues in the CDR3. After removal of 4 bases from V and 2 bases from J, the junction contained 8 bases not matched to a gene. CDR1 and CDR2 (germline): SGHRS, YFSETQ. Written as DNA, the CDR3 is TGCGCCAGCAGCCCAGGGGACAGACCGAACTATGGCTACACCTTC. This encodes CASSPGDRPNYGYTF.

The CDR3 DNA sequence: TGTGCCAGCAGTTTATCGAGAGGCAGGGTGAACTACGAGCAGTACTTC. Amino acids: CASSLSRGRVNYEQYF. The chain recombines TRBV27 with TRBJ2-7, with a possible D match to TRBD1 (5 bases). The CDR3 extends over 16 amino acids. Germline CDR1 MNHEY, CDR2 SMNVEV (reference sequence). Between the trimmed V and J ends, which lost 0 bases and 3 bases, there was a span of 15 bases.

The chain uses TRBV5-4 and TRBJ2-7; TRBD2 matches 9 bases. CDR3 length: 16 residues. V gave up 4 bases and J gave up 2 bases; unmatched junction bases: 10. In germline, CDR1 is SGHNT, CDR2 YYREEE (reference sequence). The CDR3 sequence: CASSRGGLAGTYEQYF. CDR3 DNA sequence: TGTGCCAGCAGCAGGGGGGGCCTAGCGGGAACCTACGAGCAGTACTTC.

V is TRBV30 and J is TRBJ1-2, with 8 nucleotides matching TRBD1. V trimming: 3 bases; J trimming: 3 bases; junction bases outside the gene matches: 6. The V gene's germline CDR1 is GTSNPN and CDR2 SVGIG (reference sequence). This CDR3 has 14 amino acids. CDR3 in amino acids: CAWRGDRLYYGYTF. The CDR3 DNA follows: TGTGCCTGGAGAGGGGACAGGTTATACTATGGCTACACCTTC.

The CDR3 bases are TGCGCCAGCAGCTTACCGGCAGATACGCAGTATTTT. Translation gives CASSLPADTQYF. The rearrangement links TRBV5-1 to TRBJ2-3; D unclear. The germline V and J ends were trimmed by 2 bases and 4 bases, with 5 bases remaining between them. The CDR3 consists of 12 residues. Germline CDR1 and CDR2: SGHRS and YFSETQ.

The chain carries TRBV18 and TRBJ2-7; D is ambiguous. Germline V gene lookup returns CDR1 KGHSH and CDR2 LQKENI. The CDR3 totals 13 residues. V lost 2 bases and J lost 4, with 9 bases in between. The CDR3 DNA reads as TGTGCCAGCTCACCAACAACGGGTTACGAGCAGTACTTC. This gives the protein CASSPTTGYEQYF.

The chain links TRBV19 to TRBJ1-6, with D hard to call. V was pared by 3 bases and J by 9 bases, with 15 bases between. The CDR3 covers 15 residues. The germline V gene encodes CDR1 LNHDA and CDR2 SQIVND (reference sequence). The CDR3 region is CASSMGQFYGSPLHF. The CDR3 DNA sequence: TGTGCCAGTAGTATGGGCCAATTCTATGGTTCACCCCTCCACTTT.

This chain connects TRBV19 to TRBJ2-3; 11 bases are shared with TRBD2. This CDR3 spans 16 amino acids. V shed 5 bases, J shed 6 bases, and the junction held 10 bases outside the gene matches. Per germline, CDR1 LNHDA and CDR2 SQIVND (reference sequence). CDR3 coding DNA: TGTGCCAGTAGTTGGGGGACTAGCGGCCCAGTTGATACGCAGTATTTT. Its protein product is CASSWGTSGPVDTQYF. Complete variable domain (other parts from reference TRBV19 and TRBJ2-3): DGGITQSPKYLFRKEGQNVTLSCEQNLNHDAMYWYRQDPGQGLRLIYYSQIVNDFQKGDIAEGYSVSREKKESFPLTVTSAQKNPTAFYLCASSWGTSGPVDTQYFGPGTRLTVL.

The chain employs TRBV27 and TRBJ1-2; D perhaps matches TRBD1 (5 bases). Between the trimmed V and J ends, which lost 3 bases and 7 bases, there was a span of 18 bases. This CDR3 has 15 amino acids. Germline V gene lookup returns CDR1 MNHEY and CDR2 SMNVEV (reference sequence). The CDR3 DNA follows: TGTGCCAGCAGTTTGGGACGCCCGGGGGTTGGTGGCTACACCTTC. This translates into CASSLGRPGVGGYTF.

Only a few counts were recorded for this clone. The V call is TRBV24-1, the J call TRBJ1-2, with unresolved D. The germline gives CDR1 KGHDR, CDR2 SFDVKD. The ends were cut back, 2 bases at V and 8 bases at J, with 11 bases in the middle. This CDR3 contains 13 residues. The CDR3, as DNA: TGTGCCACCAGTGATTCCTCTTCGAGAGGCTACACCTTC. Translation gives CATSDSSSRGYTF.

The V gene is TRBV29-1, the J gene TRBJ2-1, with D uncertain. The length of the CDR3 is 14 residues. Deletions cut 0 bases from V and 1 base from J, with 7 bases between. Germline CDR1 is SQVTM and CDR2 is ANQGSEA. Written as DNA, the CDR3 is TGCAGCGTTGAAGATCCTGAGTCCTACAATGAGCAGTTCTTC. Amino acid sequence: CSVEDPESYNEQFF.

As DNA, the CDR3 is TGTGCCAGCTCACCTAACAGGGACGGTGGCTACACCTTC. Encoded protein: CASSPNRDGGYTF. The V and J genes are TRBV18 and TRBJ1-2; possibly TRBD1 for D (6 bases). The V gene lost 3 bases and the J gene lost 7 bases, with 12 bases spanning the gap. Per the germline V gene, CDR1 is KGHSH and CDR2 is LQKENI. The CDR3 contains 13 residues.

J is TRBJ2-1 and V is TRBV27; 9 bases line up with TRBD2. Germline lookup yields CDR1 MNHEY and CDR2 SMNVEV (reference sequence). Germline trimming cut 7 bases from V and 12 bases from J; bases unmatched to any gene: 13. The CDR3 is made up of 14 amino acids. The CDR3, as DNA: TGTGCCAGCACTAATGGGGCTAGCGGGGCAAGGCAGTTCTTC. It yields the protein CASTNGASGARQFF.

The chain is built from TRBV15 and TRBJ1-2, with 9 bases that match TRBD1. Germline V gives CDR1 LNHNV, CDR2 YYDKDF (reference sequence). Trimming removed 9 bases from V and 8 bases from J; junction bases left unmatched: 13. The CDR3 is 14 amino acids. The CDR3 DNA reads as TGTGCCACGAGGCGGGCGGGACAGGGAACGGGCTACACCTTC. The encoded protein is CATRRAGQGTGYTF.

CDR3 in DNA: TGTGCCATCAGTGGTCAGGGGCAGGCTGAAGCTTTCTTT. Translation gives CAISGQGQAEAFF. V usage is TRBV10-3 and J usage is TRBJ1-1; D is possibly TRBD1 (6 bases). The CDR3 totals 13 residues. Trimming pared 4 bases from V and 6 bases from J, leaving 12 bases between. Germline V gene lookup returns CDR1 ENHRY and CDR2 SYGVKD.

V gene TRBV7-9 combines with J gene TRBJ1-2, with 8 bases identical to TRBD1. This CDR3 region has 13 residues. J gave up 6 bases and V 0 bases, and 0 bases lay outside the gene matches. From germline, CDR1 is SEHNR and CDR2 FQNEAQ (reference sequence). The CDR3 spells CASSLAGQDGYTF. DNA for the CDR3: TGTGCCAGCAGCTTAGCGGGACAGGATGGCTACACCTTC.

The chain links TRBV4-1 to TRBJ2-2; no firm D call. V lost 0 bases to trimming and J lost 6 bases, with 5 bases between them. CDR3 length: 13 amino acids. The germline V gene encodes CDR1 MGHRA and CDR2 YSYEKL. The CDR3 spells CASSQDRAGELFF. The CDR3 nucleotides read TGCGCCAGCAGCCAAGACCGGGCCGGGGAGCTGTTTTTT.

This clone has a single count. The junction shows a germline mismatch at one end, possibly a read error. This rearrangement joins TRBV12-3 or TRBV12-4 to TRBJ2-3, with D maybe TRBD2 (6 bases). The CDR3 loop spans 8 amino acids. The CDR3 region has the DNA TGTGCCAGCAGTTTGGAGGGTTTT. Translated: CASSLEGF.

This clone was counted a single time. The genes are TRBV18 and TRBJ2-2; 7 nucleotides line up with TRBD1. Losses at the gene ends were 4 bases for V and 2 bases for J; bases not matched to a gene: 4. Germline V gene sequence: CDR1 KGHSH, CDR2 LQKENI. There are 15 residues in the CDR3. The CDR3 region has the DNA TGTGCCAGCTCACGGACAGGCGTTAACACCGGGGAGCTGTTTTTT. It yields the protein CASSRTGVNTGELFF.

The CDR3 loop is CASSPRTGVYTEAFF. The CDR3, as DNA: TGCGCCAGCAGCCCAAGGACAGGGGTCTACACTGAAGCTTTCTTT. The chain carries TRBV5-1 and TRBJ1-1; 9 bases align to TRBD1. Germline loops: CDR1 SGHRS, CDR2 YFSETQ. With 4 bases clipped from V and 3 bases from J, the junction kept 7 bases outside the gene matches. The CDR3 runs to 15 residues.

The genes are TRBV5-8 and TRBJ1-1; 8 bases match TRBD1. Looked up from germline, CDR1 is SGHTS and CDR2 is YDEGEE. CDR3 size: 12 residues. V dropped 4 bases and J dropped 10; count of bases not matched to a gene: 6. CDR3 in DNA: TGTGCCAGCAGCACTCAACAGGGGGGAGCTTTCTTT. Residues: CASSTQQGGAFF.

The chain employs TRBV15 and TRBJ2-7; TRBD2 matches 11 bases. Germline CDR1 reads LNHNV; CDR2 reads YYDKDF (reference sequence). This CDR3 is 17 amino acids long. J lost 0 bases, V lost 0 bases, and 4 bases had no gene match. The chain's CDR3 is CATSREATSGDSYEQYF. DNA of the CDR3: TGTGCCACCAGCAGAGAGGCGACTAGCGGGGACTCCTACGAGCAGTACTTC.

V is TRBV18 and J is TRBJ2-3, with a tentative D call TRBD2 (5 bases). The V gene's germline CDR1 is KGHSH and CDR2 LQKENI. The V gene lost 8 bases and the J gene lost 0 bases, with 12 bases spanning the gap. The CDR3 covers 14 residues. CDR3 in DNA: TGTGCCAGCCTAGGCGGGTCTAGCACAGATACGCAGTATTTT. Translation gives CASLGGSSTDTQYF.

The V gene is TRBV5-1, the J gene TRBJ2-3; the D gene is possibly TRBD2 (6 bases). Germline-derived CDR1 and CDR2 are SGHRS and YFSETQ. This CDR3 has 16 residues. V dropped 0 bases and J dropped 6 bases, with 17 bases sitting between them. The CDR3 region is CASSLAAASAADTQYF. The CDR3 nucleotides read TGCGCCAGCAGCTTGGCCGCGGCTAGCGCGGCGGATACGCAGTATTTT.

The genes are TRBV7-6 and TRBJ2-7; the match to TRBD1 covers 9 bases. The germline V gene has CDR1 SGHVS and CDR2 FNYEAQ. V shed 5 bases and J 3 bases; nucleotides not matched to a gene: 11. The CDR3 contains 16 residues. In DNA, the CDR3 is TGTGCCAGCAGCCAGCTAGGGACAGGGAAAATCTACGAGCAGTACTTC. Amino acids: CASSQLGTGKIYEQYF.

The V and J genes are TRBV5-4 and TRBJ2-4; 7 nucleotides align to TRBD1. V shed 1 base, J shed 0 bases, and the junction held 7 bases outside the gene matches. This CDR3 region has 17 residues. Germline V lookup: CDR1 SGHNT, CDR2 YYREEE (reference sequence). The CDR3 region has the DNA TGTGCCAGCAGCTTGAATCGAGGGGGCTTAGCCAAAAACATTCAGTACTTC. This codes for CASSLNRGGLAKNIQYF.

This clone was recorded once. The chain has TRBV7-3 and TRBJ2-1, with D possibly matching TRBD2 (6 bases). Trimming cost V 4 bases and J 5 bases, with 9 bases left between them. In germline, CDR1 is SGHTA, CDR2 FQGTGA. CDR3 length equals 13 residues. The CDR3 spells CASSSRGNNEQFF. The CDR3 DNA reads as TGTGCCAGCAGCTCACGCGGGAACAATGAGCAGTTCTTC.